This TCR beta chain was identified during a study of PD-L1 blockade in urothelial cancer. Study information: Patients, treated from about 2014 onward, received atezolizumab 1,200 mg intravenously every 3 weeks. Median T cell yield from blood was 141,255.

Stated time point: pretreatment peripheral blood. The patients had locally advanced or metastatic urothelial carcinoma. Each individual provided 1 to 8 samples (taken pretreatment and on-treatment). V was clipped by 7 bases and J by 8 bases; unmatched bases: 16. This CDR3 region has 16 residues. Germline V gives CDR1 LNHDA, CDR2 SQIVND (reference sequence). Some clones are missing from TCRdb's copy, which holds only in-frame ones; the method was immunoSEQ multiplex PCR. The data show fewer than 50,000 clones, around 80% seen once. The source was PBMCs, collected around atezolizumab (anti-PD-L1) treatment. The chain joins TRBV19 to TRBJ1-2; 10 nucleotides agree with TRBD1. The receptor comes from a man aged 65 to 85 with urothelial cancer. The CDR3: CASTQAGQGRLRGYTF. CDR3 nucleotide sequence: TGTGCCAGTACCCAAGCGGGACAGGGGCGCTTGAGGGGCTACACCTTC.